This T cell receptor beta chain was captured by sequencing in a study of OX40 agonist ivuxolimab in advanced cancers. Study information: Mean age around 60 years, range about 23 to 85; about 81% male. Earlier anti-PD-1, anti-PD-L1 or anti-CTLA-4 therapy was permitted; about 38% had received some. In three patients, partial responses were observed, one with hepatocellular carcinoma and two with cutaneous melanoma.

Autoimmune disease history or systemic immunosuppression disqualified patients. Trimming took 6 bases from V and 6 from J; bases not matched to a gene: 4. The CDR3 consists of 15 residues. Germline loops: CDR1 SGHVS, CDR2 FNYEAQ. The method was immunoSEQ multiplex PCR; TCRdb's version includes in-frame clones alone and lacks a portion of them. The sample records about 77,000 clones, approximately 94% being singletons. This specimen was CD4+ or CD8+ T cells sorted from blood, taken in a trial of the OX40 agonist ivuxolimab. The sequence was obtained from an adult with an advanced solid tumor such as melanoma, head and neck, liver or kidney cancer. The chain recombines TRBV7-6 with TRBJ2-2; 13 bases map to TRBD2. The CDR3 DNA reads as TGTGCCAGCAGACGACTAGCGGGAGGCTCCGGGGAGCTGTTTTTT. Encoded protein: CASRRLAGGSGELFF.